The 21 T cell receptor beta chains below were found in one sample sequenced in a study of tumour-infiltrating T cells in Burkitt lymphoma. Method: immunoSEQ multiplex PCR; TCRdb's copy keeps in-frame clones and lacks some. This table holds 5,500 to 7,500 clones, roughly 9.1% found once. Sample: tumor tissue. All receptors derive from a human donor with diffuse large B-cell lymphoma.

The rearrangement uses TRBV5-6 and TRBJ1-2, with a possible D match to TRBD1 (5 bases). The germline V gene encodes CDR1 SGHDT and CDR2 YYEEEE. The CDR3 is 13 residues long. Trimming took 5 bases from V and 4 from J, leaving 12 bases between them. The CDR3 region has the DNA TGTGCCAGCAGGATGGAGGGGCTCTATGGCTACACCTTC. Translation gives CASRMEGLYGYTF.

This rearrangement joins TRBV10-3 to TRBJ2-7; the D gene is possibly TRBD1 (6 bases). The V gene's germline CDR1 is ENHRY and CDR2 SYGVKD. The CDR3 covers 15 residues. V dropped 0 bases and J dropped 3 bases, with 12 bases sitting between them. The CDR3 DNA reads TGTGCCATCAGTGAGTCTGTTCCAGGGGACTACGAGCAGTACTTC. It specifies CAISESVPGDYEQYF.

The chain couples TRBV28 to TRBJ1-5; 10 bases are a match to TRBD1. Germline V gene sequence: CDR1 MDHEN, CDR2 SYDVKM. J was trimmed by 0 bases and V by 5 bases; bases with no gene match: 10. CDR3 length: 18 amino acids. Here the CDR3 DNA reads TGTGCCAGCAGTAGAGACAGGGGGCAAGGTTATAGCAATCAGCCCCAGCATTTT. Translated: CASSRDRGQGYSNQPQHF.

The V and J genes are TRBV7-2 and TRBJ2-3; no definite D call. The length of the CDR3 is 11 residues. Per the germline V gene, CDR1 is SGHTA and CDR2 is FQGNSA. Trimming took 5 bases from V and 10 from J, leaving 10 bases between them. CDR3: CASSRREAQYF. Written as DNA, the CDR3 is TGTGCCAGCAGCCGAAGGGAAGCGCAGTATTTT.

The rearrangement uses TRBV6-5 and TRBJ2-5, with D maybe TRBD1 (6 bases). The V end lost 5 bases, the J end lost 7 bases, and 11 bases lay between the germline ends. The CDR3 contains 12 residues. Germline V gene sequence: CDR1 MNHEY, CDR2 SVGAGI. The CDR3 sequence: CASSGGWGTQYF. DNA of the CDR3: TGTGCCAGCAGTGGGGGCTGGGGGACCCAGTACTTC.

This clone was detected a few times. This chain uses TRBV6-4 with TRBJ2-3; no firm D call. CDR3 length equals 13 residues. The V end lost 2 bases, the J end lost 2 bases, and 5 bases lay between the germline ends. Germline V gives CDR1 MRHNA, CDR2 SNTAGT. The CDR3 DNA reads as TGTGCCAGCAGTGACGACGTCACAGATACGCAGTATTTT. The encoded protein is CASSDDVTDTQYF.

The chain couples TRBV19 to TRBJ2-3; no clear D. CDR1 and CDR2 from the germline V gene are LNHDA and SQIVND (reference sequence). This CDR3 is 14 amino acids long. V lost 1 base, J lost 5 bases, and 10 bases lay in between. CDR3 sequence: CASSIGGVGDTQYF. CDR3 DNA sequence: TGTGCCAGTAGTATAGGTGGGGTAGGAGATACGCAGTATTTT.

This chain connects TRBV29-1 to TRBJ1-1, with 8 bases identical to TRBD1. J gave up 3 bases and V 4 bases, and 7 bases lay outside the gene matches. Germline loops: CDR1 SQVTM, CDR2 ANQGSEA. The CDR3 extends over 14 amino acids. The CDR3 loop is CSVVLDRADTEAFF. DNA for the CDR3: TGCAGCGTTGTACTGGACAGGGCCGACACTGAAGCTTTCTTT. The full variable domain, in which reference TRBV29-1 and TRBJ1-1 provide the parts outside the CDR3, is SAVISQKPSRDICQRGTSLTIQCQVDSQVTMMFWYRQQPGQSLTLIATANQGSEATYESGFVIDKFPISRPNLTFSTLTVSNMSPEDSSIYLCSVVLDRADTEAFFGQGTRLTVV.

V gene TRBV7-2 combines with J gene TRBJ2-5; tentatively, D is TRBD2 (6 bases). V shed 4 bases and J shed 2 bases, with 11 bases lying between them. This CDR3 comprises 14 residues. Germline CDR1 is SGHTA and CDR2 is FQGNSA. DNA for the CDR3: TGTGCCAGCAGCTACGGGGGAGTACAAGAGACCCAGTACTTC. Translating it yields CASSYGGVQETQYF.

The genes are TRBV25-1 and TRBJ2-3; D gene ambiguous. V lost 2 bases, J lost 0 bases, and 6 bases lay in between. The V gene's germline CDR1 is MGHDK and CDR2 SYGVNS. The CDR3 is 14 amino acids. In DNA, the CDR3 is TGTGCCAGCAGTGAAGTGGGTAGCACAGATACGCAGTATTTT. It is translated as CASSEVGSTDTQYF.

This clone was observed a handful of times. The chain has TRBV2 and TRBJ2-3; a weak D match, TRBD2 (6 bases). CDR1 and CDR2 from the germline V gene are SNHLY and FYNNEI. This CDR3 contains 15 residues. Trimming took 5 bases from V and 6 from J, leaving 18 bases between them. CDR3 protein: CASSPSGLLADTQYF. CDR3 in DNA: TGTGCCAGCAGTCCGTCGGGACTCCTGGCGGATACGCAGTATTTT. Complete variable domain (other parts from reference TRBV2 and TRBJ2-3): EPEVTQTPSHQVTQMGQEVILRCVPISNHLYFYWYRQILGQKVEFLVSFYNNEISEKSEIFDDQFSVERPDGSNFTLKIRSTKLEDSAMYFCASSPSGLLADTQYFGPGTRLTVL.

This chain's CDR3 is CAWSLGPGSPLHF. CDR3 DNA sequence: TGTGCCTGGAGTCTTGGGCCGGGATCACCCCTCCACTTT. The rearrangement uses TRBV30 and TRBJ1-6; D gene uncertain. Trimming took 2 bases from V and 10 from J, leaving 12 bases between them. CDR3 length: 13 amino acids. The germline gives CDR1 GTSNPN, CDR2 SVGIG (reference sequence).

This rearrangement joins TRBV6-5 to TRBJ2-7, with 7 bases matching TRBD1. Germline V gives CDR1 MNHEY, CDR2 SVGAGI. The CDR3 covers 13 residues. The V and J ends lost 2 bases and 6 bases, in that order; junction bases with no gene match: 4. For the CDR3, the DNA is TGTGCCAGCAGTTACGAGACAGGGCTCGAGCAGTACTTC. This sequence encodes CASSYETGLEQYF.

This clone was counted a few times. This sequence joins TRBV5-1 and TRBJ1-5; D perhaps matches TRBD1 (6 bases). Trimming stripped 0 bases from V and 1 base from J, with 8 bases between. This CDR3 contains 15 residues. The germline CDR1 and CDR2 sequences are SGHRS and YFSETQ. Written as DNA, the CDR3 is TGCGCCAGCAGCTTGGATACAGGGAGCAATCAGCCCCAGCATTTT. Protein sequence: CASSLDTGSNQPQHF.

About this clone itself: The junction and the germline gene differ at one end; a read error may be behind it. The chain carries TRBV18 and TRBJ2-2; 9 bases fit TRBD2. The CDR3 runs to 17 residues. The germline gives CDR1 KGHSH, CDR2 LQKENI. The CDR3 DNA sequence: TGTGCCAGTTCACCAACCCTAGCGGGGTCGAACACCGGGGAGCTGTTTTTT. Its protein is CASSPTLAGSNTGELFF.

The chain uses TRBV7-2 and TRBJ1-6; 10 bases match TRBD1. The germline V gene encodes CDR1 SGHTA and CDR2 FQGNSA. This CDR3 is 15 amino acids long. The V segment lost 5 bases and the J segment 7 bases; nucleotides outside the gene matches: 5. CDR3: CASSGTGVWNSPLHF. In DNA form, the CDR3 reads TGTGCCAGCAGCGGGACAGGGGTTTGGAATTCACCCCTCCACTTT.

This clone has just a few counts. The gene calls are TRBV27 and TRBJ1-6; TRBD1 agrees at 12 bases. CDR3 length: 15 residues. V lost 3 bases and J lost 10; bases outside the gene matches: 4. CDR1 MNHEY and CDR2 SMNVEV come from the germline V gene (reference sequence). Here the CDR3 reads CASSFLGTGGSPLHF. CDR3 nucleotides: TGTGCCAGCAGTTTCCTTGGGACAGGGGGCTCACCCCTCCACTTT.

This clone was picked up a small number of times. The chain has TRBV5-4 and TRBJ1-1; no definite D call. V dropped 4 bases and J dropped 3 bases, with 10 bases sitting between them. CDR3 size: 13 residues. Per the germline V gene, CDR1 is SGHNT and CDR2 is YYREEE (reference sequence). The CDR3 coding sequence is TGTGCCAGCAGCCTCCAATTGGACACTGAAGCTTTCTTT. Translation: CASSLQLDTEAFF.

This clone was counted between two and nine times. The chain combines TRBV5-4 with TRBJ2-2, with a tentative D call TRBD2 (5 bases). V was shortened by 0 bases and J by 4 bases, with 7 bases between the two germline ends. CDR3 length: 14 residues. Germline V gene lookup returns CDR1 SGHNT and CDR2 YYREEE (reference sequence). CDR3 loop: CASSLAGSTGELFF. The CDR3 DNA is TGTGCCAGCAGCTTGGCGGGGTCCACCGGGGAGCTGTTTTTT.

The chain carries TRBV7-9 and TRBJ1-3; D is ambiguous. The length of the CDR3 is 14 residues. The V end was cut by 1 base, the J end by 0 bases, with 4 bases between. Germline lookup yields CDR1 SEHNR and CDR2 FQNEAQ (reference sequence). CDR3 in DNA: TGTGCCAGCAGCTTAGATTACTCTGGAAACACCATATATTTT. Translated, it gives CASSLDYSGNTIYF.

V is TRBV6-5 and J is TRBJ2-1, with 8 bases identical to TRBD2. The trim removed 6 bases at V and 7 bases at J, leaving 8 bases unmatched. The CDR3 sequence is 14 residues long. Looked up from germline, CDR1 is MNHEY and CDR2 is SVGAGI. CDR3 in amino acids: CASRVAGGSNEQFF. For the CDR3, the DNA is TGTGCCAGCAGGGTCGCGGGGGGCTCAAATGAGCAGTTCTTC.